These T cell receptor beta chains were read from a single sample in a study of cytomegalovirus exposure and HLA in healthy donors. Sequenced by immunoSEQ multiplex PCR; TCRdb stores in-frame clones only, minus some. The sample carries about 330,000 clones, around 86% recorded once. The material sequenced was PBMCs. The receptor set was obtained from a woman under 30 in good health and CMV-seronegative. CDR3s include the opening cysteine and the closing phenylalanine or tryptophan. The order of the fields is D gene, V gene, clone size, J gene, CDR3 DNA, CDR3 protein. A D gene is named only where the DNA matches it firmly. Size is stated for part of the rows, as once, few or many counts, or as a class when the clone is expanded.

>TRBD2|TRBV27|once|TRBJ2-7
TGTGCCAGCAGTTTAGGGCGGGGGACTACCTACGAGCAGTACTTC
CASSLGRGTTYEQYF
>-|TRBV6-1|-|TRBJ1-5
TGTGCCAGCAGTGAAGGGGACATTAGCAATCAGCCCCAGCATTTT
CASSEGDISNQPQHF
>TRBD2|TRBV2|-|TRBJ2-3
TGTGCCAGCAAGCAACTAGCGGGAGCGGCAGATACGCAGTATTTT
CASKQLAGAADTQYF
>TRBD2|TRBV28|-|TRBJ2-1
TGTGCCAGCAGTTCATCTAGCGGCAGCTCCTACAATGAGCAGTTCTTC
CASSSSSGSSYNEQFF
>-|TRBV7-9|-|TRBJ1-2
TGTGCCAGCAGCAGGCCCCAGGGATCGGGTGGCTACACCTTC
CASSRPQGSGGYTF
>TRBD1|TRBV6-5|-|TRBJ1-2
TGTGCCAGCAGCCTCAACAGGGGTCGGAGCTATGGCTACACCTTC
CASSLNRGRSYGYTF
>-|TRBV2|-|TRBJ2-6
TGTGCCAGCAGAAGGAGGATAGGGGCCAACGTCCTGACTTTC
CASRRRIGANVLTF
>TRBD2|TRBV27|-|TRBJ2-7
TGTGCCAGCAGTTTGGCGGGGGGGGAGAAGCAGTACTTC
CASSLAGGEKQYF
>-|TRBV19|-|TRBJ1-5
TGTGCCAGTAGCATCGGACAGTATAGCAATCAGCCCCAGCATTTT
CASSIGQYSNQPQHF
>TRBD2|TRBV11-1|-|TRBJ2-2
TGTGCCAGCAGCTCACGACTAGCGGGAGGGTCCGGCACCGGGGAGCTGTTTTTT
CASSSRLAGGSGTGELFF
>TRBD2|TRBV27|few|TRBJ2-7
TGTGCCAGCAGTTTATTAGCGAGCGGGACCAGCTCCTACGAGCAGTACTTC
CASSLLASGTSSYEQYF
>TRBD1|TRBV28|once|TRBJ2-7
TGTGCCAGCAGTACCTTCGGGACAGGGGTTCACGAGCAGTACTTC
CASSTFGTGVHEQYF
>TRBD1|TRBV6-1|-|TRBJ1-2
TGTGCCAGCAGTGAAGCGTTCGGGACAGGGGTTGGCTACACCTTC
CASSEAFGTGVGYTF
>-|TRBV7-2|-|TRBJ2-3
TGTGCCAGCAGCTTGGGCTTCCTGGCAGATACGCAGTATTTT
CASSLGFLADTQYF
>TRBD1|TRBV4-1|-|TRBJ2-7
TGCGCCAGCAGCGCGGGACAGGGGCATACTAGCGAGCAGTACTTC
CASSAGQGHTSEQYF
>TRBD1|TRBV19|-|TRBJ1-1
TGTGCCAGTAGTATACAGGGGGAAAACACTGAAGCTTTCTTT
CASSIQGENTEAFF
>-|TRBV19|-|TRBJ1-5
TGTGCCAGTGAGGGTCTCAGCAATCAGCCCCAGCATTTT
CASEGLSNQPQHF
>-|TRBV13|-|TRBJ2-2
TGTGCCAGCAGCCGCGACCGGGGATTTAACACCGGGGAGCTGTTTTTT
CASSRDRGFNTGELFF
>TRBD2|TRBV11-2|-|TRBJ2-1
TGTGCCAGCAGCTTCGGAGGGCTAGCGGTCTACAATGAGCAGTTCTTC
CASSFGGLAVYNEQFF
>TRBD1|TRBV7-8|-|TRBJ1-2
TGTGCCAGCAGCTTAACCCGGGACAGGTCCTATGGCTACACCTTC
CASSLTRDRSYGYTF
>TRBD1|TRBV29-1|-|TRBJ1-1
TGCAGCGTTGAGTCTCGACAGGGGAGGGGGAACACTGAAGCTTTCTTT
CSVESRQGRGNTEAFF
>TRBD2|TRBV9|-|TRBJ2-1
TGTGCCAGCAGCGTAGTATCGAGCGGGAGGTTCTACAATGAGCAGTTCTTC
CASSVVSSGRFYNEQFF
>TRBD1|TRBV28|once|TRBJ2-7
TGTGCCAGCAGTTTGTCGGGGCAGGGGGCTCGGGAGCAGTACTTC
CASSLSGQGAREQYF
>TRBD2|TRBV19|-|TRBJ2-3
TGTGCCAGTAGTATTCGACTAGCGGGAGTGGGAGATACGCAGTATTTT
CASSIRLAGVGDTQYF
>TRBD1|TRBV11-3|few|TRBJ2-2
TGTGCCAGCAGCTTCGGCCGAGGGGGCAGGACCGGGGAGCTGTTTTTT
CASSFGRGGRTGELFF
>-|TRBV7-8|-|TRBJ2-7
TGTGCCAGCCGAGCGCGACGCGATAGCTCCTACGAGCAGTACTTC
CASRARRDSSYEQYF
>TRBD2|TRBV13|-|TRBJ2-3
TGTGCCAGCAGCGGCGGGACTAGCGGGAGATTCGGGGTCACAGATACGCAGTATTTT
CASSGGTSGRFGVTDTQYF
>-|TRBV4-3|-|TRBJ1-2
TGCGCCAGCAGCCAAGGGGCGGGGCACTATGGCTACACCTTC
CASSQGAGHYGYTF
>TRBD2|TRBV5-1|-|TRBJ2-2
TGCGCCAGCAGCCCGGATCCCGGGACTAGCGGGAGTTTTACCGGGGAGCTGTTTTTT
CASSPDPGTSGSFTGELFF
>TRBD1|TRBV28|-|TRBJ2-7
TGTGCCAGCAGGCAACCACGGGACAGTAGAACTTACGAGCAGTACTTC
CASRQPRDSRTYEQYF
>-|TRBV5-6|-|TRBJ1-4
TGTGCCAGCAGCTTTAGGGCAGCGGGCAGTGAAAAACTGTTTTTT
CASSFRAAGSEKLFF
>TRBD2|TRBV7-6|-|TRBJ2-1
TGTGCCAGCAGCCCCCTCATGAAGCGGGGGGAGCAGTTCTTC
CASSPLMKRGEQFF
>-|TRBV4-2|few|TRBJ2-3
TGTGCCAGCAGCCAAACCCTGCCGTGGGAGAGCACAGATACGCAGTATTTT
CASSQTLPWESTDTQYF
>-|TRBV2|-|TRBJ2-6
TGTGCCAGCAGTGACAGCTCTGGGGCCAACGTCCTGACTTTC
CASSDSSGANVLTF
>-|TRBV18|-|TRBJ2-3
TGTGCCAGCTCACCAGCTACCCAGGGGTCCCATAGCACAGATACGCAGTATTTT
CASSPATQGSHSTDTQYF
>TRBD1|TRBV7-2|-|TRBJ2-7
TGTGCCAGCAGCGCCGACAGGGGATGGGGCTCCTACGAGCAGTACTTC
CASSADRGWGSYEQYF
>-|TRBV6-5|-|TRBJ1-2
TGTGCCAGCAGTTACTCGGGAGAAGGCCGCTATGGCTACACCTTC
CASSYSGEGRYGYTF
>TRBD2|TRBV7-3|-|TRBJ2-2
TGTGCCAGCAGCTCGGGACTAGCCCTGAACACCGGGGAGCTGTTTTTT
CASSSGLALNTGELFF
>TRBD2|TRBV5-4|-|TRBJ2-7
TGTGCCAGCAGCACCCTTCCGGGACTAGCGAGCTACGAGCAGTACTTC
CASSTLPGLASYEQYF
>TRBD2|TRBV5-4|-|TRBJ2-7
TGTGCCAGCAGCTTGTCTAGCGGGAGTCTCCCCTACGAGCAGTACTTC
CASSLSSGSLPYEQYF
>TRBD2|TRBV18|-|TRBJ2-3
TGTGCCAGCTCACCAGGACTAGCGGGAGATACGCAGTATTTT
CASSPGLAGDTQYF
>TRBD2|TRBV2|-|TRBJ2-1
TGTGCCAGCAGTGAACTAGCGGGATCCTTAGAGCAGTTCTTC
CASSELAGSLEQFF
>-|TRBV7-3|-|TRBJ1-2
TGTGCCAGCAGCTTAACGAGTCAGGGTTATGGCTACACCTTC
CASSLTSQGYGYTF
>TRBD2|TRBV6-6|-|TRBJ2-7
TGTGCCAGCAGTTCGCTAGCGGATTCCTACGAGCAGTACTTC
CASSSLADSYEQYF
>TRBD2|TRBV5-4|-|TRBJ2-7
TGTGCCAGCAGCTTGGATGCTAGCGGGAGCGCCGAGCAGTACTTC
CASSLDASGSAEQYF
>-|TRBV18|-|TRBJ2-3
TGTGCCAGCTCACTCGGGACTCTCCTATCCACAGATACGCAGTATTTT
CASSLGTLLSTDTQYF
>-|TRBV10-3|few|TRBJ2-2
TGTGCCATCACTGCGCGATCCACCGGGGAGCTGTTTTTT
CAITARSTGELFF
>-|TRBV18|-|TRBJ2-5
TGTGCCAGCTCACCGGGCGTAAAAGAGACCCAGTACTTC
CASSPGVKETQYF
>TRBD2|TRBV7-3|-|TRBJ2-3
TGTGCCAGCAGTCTGACTAGCGGAAGCACAGATACGCAGTATTTT
CASSLTSGSTDTQYF
>-|TRBV21-1|-|TRBJ2-7
TGTGCCAGCAGCAAAGGTAAGGACACAAAGCGGGAGGGCCAACCCTACGAGCAGTACTTC
CASSKGKDTKREGQPYEQYF
>TRBD1|TRBV19|-|TRBJ1-2
TGTGCCAGTAGTATAGTGACAGGGGGCGGCTACACCTTC
CASSIVTGGGYTF
>-|TRBV11-1|-|TRBJ2-1
TGTGCCAGCAGCTTACGTAATGAGCAGTTCTTC
CASSLRNEQFF
>-|TRBV5-4|once|TRBJ2-7
TGTGCCAGCAGCTTAGACTCGAACGAGCAGTACTTC
CASSLDSNEQYF
>TRBD2|TRBV29-1|-|TRBJ2-3
TGCAGCGCACAACCCGGGACTAGCCCAGATACGCAGTATTTT
CSAQPGTSPDTQYF
>-|TRBV30|-|TRBJ2-3
TGTGCCTGGAGTGCCCCAGGAACCCTCACAGATACGCAGTATTTT
CAWSAPGTLTDTQYF
>TRBD1|TRBV15|-|TRBJ1-5
TGTGCCACCAGCAGAGACCCCGGGACAGATAGCAATCAGCCCCAGCATTTT
CATSRDPGTDSNQPQHF
>TRBD1|TRBV9|few|TRBJ2-7
TGTGCCAGCAGCGTAGAAACAGGGGCCGCCTACGAGCAGTACTTC
CASSVETGAAYEQYF
>TRBD2|TRBV13|-|TRBJ2-7
TGTGCCAGCAGCCCGGGGACTAGCGGGCACGCTGGGAGGGAGCAGTACTTC
CASSPGTSGHAGREQYF